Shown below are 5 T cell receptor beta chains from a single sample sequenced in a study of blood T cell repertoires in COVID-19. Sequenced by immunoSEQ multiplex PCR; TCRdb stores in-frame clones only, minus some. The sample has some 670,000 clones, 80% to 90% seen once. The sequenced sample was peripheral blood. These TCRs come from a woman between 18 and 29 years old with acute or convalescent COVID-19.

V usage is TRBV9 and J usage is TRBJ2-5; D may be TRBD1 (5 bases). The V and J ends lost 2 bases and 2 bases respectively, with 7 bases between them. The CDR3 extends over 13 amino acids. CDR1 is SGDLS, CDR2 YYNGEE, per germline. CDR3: CASSVQGQETQYF. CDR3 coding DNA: TGTGCCAGCAGCGTGCAGGGTCAAGAGACCCAGTACTTC.

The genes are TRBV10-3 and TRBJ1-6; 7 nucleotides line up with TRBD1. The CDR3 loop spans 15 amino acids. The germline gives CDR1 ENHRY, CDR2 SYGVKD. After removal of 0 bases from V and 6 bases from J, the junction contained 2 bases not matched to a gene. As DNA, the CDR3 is TGTGCCATCAGTGAGTCAGGGGACAGTAATTCACCCCTCCACTTT. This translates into CAISESGDSNSPLHF.

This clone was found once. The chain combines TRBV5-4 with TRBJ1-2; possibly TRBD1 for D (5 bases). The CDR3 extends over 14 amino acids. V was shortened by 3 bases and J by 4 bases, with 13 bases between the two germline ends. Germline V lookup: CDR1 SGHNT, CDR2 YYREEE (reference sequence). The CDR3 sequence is CASSWAQGSYGYTF. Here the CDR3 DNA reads TGTGCCAGCAGCTGGGCCCAGGGAAGCTATGGCTACACCTTC.

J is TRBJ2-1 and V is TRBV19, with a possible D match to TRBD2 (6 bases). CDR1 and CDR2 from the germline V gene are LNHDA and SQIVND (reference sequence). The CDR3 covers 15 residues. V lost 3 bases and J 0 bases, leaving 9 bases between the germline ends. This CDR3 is CASSMTSGSYNEQFF. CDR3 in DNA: TGTGCCAGTAGTATGACTAGTGGCTCCTACAATGAGCAGTTCTTC.

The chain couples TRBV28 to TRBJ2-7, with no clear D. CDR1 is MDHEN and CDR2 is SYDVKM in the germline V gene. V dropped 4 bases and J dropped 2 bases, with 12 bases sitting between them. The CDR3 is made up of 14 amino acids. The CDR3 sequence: CASSWPDGAYEQYF. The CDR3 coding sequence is TGTGCCAGCAGTTGGCCCGATGGAGCCTACGAGCAGTACTTC.